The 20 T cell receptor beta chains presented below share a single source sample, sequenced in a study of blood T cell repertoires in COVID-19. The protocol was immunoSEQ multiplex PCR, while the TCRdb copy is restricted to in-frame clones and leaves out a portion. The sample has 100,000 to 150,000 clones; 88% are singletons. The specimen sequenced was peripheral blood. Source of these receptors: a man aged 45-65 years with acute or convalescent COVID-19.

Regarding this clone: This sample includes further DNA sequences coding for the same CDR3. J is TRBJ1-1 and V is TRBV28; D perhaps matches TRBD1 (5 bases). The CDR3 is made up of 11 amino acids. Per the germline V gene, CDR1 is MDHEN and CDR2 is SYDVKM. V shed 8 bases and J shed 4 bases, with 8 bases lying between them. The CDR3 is CASLGGTEAFF. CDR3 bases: TGTGCCAGCCTCGGGGGCACTGAAGCTTTCTTT.

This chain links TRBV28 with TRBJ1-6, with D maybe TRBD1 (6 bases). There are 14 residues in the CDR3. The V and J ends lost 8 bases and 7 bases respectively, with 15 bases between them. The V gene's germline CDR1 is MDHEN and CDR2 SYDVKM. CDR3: CASEQGSRNSPLHF. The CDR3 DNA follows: TGTGCCAGCGAACAGGGTTCTAGGAATTCACCCCTCCACTTT.

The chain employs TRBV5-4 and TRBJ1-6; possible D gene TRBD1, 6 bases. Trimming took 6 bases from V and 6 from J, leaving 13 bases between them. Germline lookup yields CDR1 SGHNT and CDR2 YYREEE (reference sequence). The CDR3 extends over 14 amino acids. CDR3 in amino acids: CASTLGGGNSPLHF. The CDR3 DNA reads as TGTGCCAGCACCCTAGGGGGGGGTAATTCACCCCTCCACTTT.

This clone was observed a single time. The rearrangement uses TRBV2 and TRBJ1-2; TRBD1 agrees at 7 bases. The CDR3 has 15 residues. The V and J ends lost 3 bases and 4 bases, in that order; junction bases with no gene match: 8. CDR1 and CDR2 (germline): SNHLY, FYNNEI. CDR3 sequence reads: CASSENRGPSYGYTF. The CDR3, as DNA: TGTGCCAGCAGTGAGAACAGGGGACCCTCCTATGGCTACACCTTC.

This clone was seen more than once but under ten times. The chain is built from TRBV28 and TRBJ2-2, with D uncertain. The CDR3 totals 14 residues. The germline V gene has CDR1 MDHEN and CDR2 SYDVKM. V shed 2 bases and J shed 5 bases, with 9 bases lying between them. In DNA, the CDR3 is TGTGCCAGCAGTTTAAGAGGTGTTACCGGGGAGCTGTTTTTT. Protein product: CASSLRGVTGELFF.

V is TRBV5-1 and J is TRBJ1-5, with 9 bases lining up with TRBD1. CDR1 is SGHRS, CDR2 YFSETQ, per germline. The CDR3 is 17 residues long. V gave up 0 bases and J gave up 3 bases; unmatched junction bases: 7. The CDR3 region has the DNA TGCGCCAGCAGCTTGGACTCAAGGGACAGGGCCAATCAGCCCCAGCATTTT. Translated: CASSLDSRDRANQPQHF.

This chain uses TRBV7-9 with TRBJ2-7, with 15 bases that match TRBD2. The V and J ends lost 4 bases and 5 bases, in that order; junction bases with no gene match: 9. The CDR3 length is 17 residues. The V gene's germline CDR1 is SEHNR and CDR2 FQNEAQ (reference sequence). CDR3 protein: CASSYPGLAGGPHEQYF. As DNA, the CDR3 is TGTGCCAGCAGCTACCCTGGACTAGCGGGAGGGCCCCACGAGCAGTACTTC.

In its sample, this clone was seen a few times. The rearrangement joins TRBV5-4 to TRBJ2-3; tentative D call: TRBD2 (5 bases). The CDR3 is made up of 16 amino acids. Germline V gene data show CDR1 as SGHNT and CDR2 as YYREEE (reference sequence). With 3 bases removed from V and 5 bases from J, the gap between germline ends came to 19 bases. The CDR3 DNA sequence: TGTGCCAGCAGCTCTTGGCCCCGACTATCAGTAGATACGCAGTATTTT. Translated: CASSSWPRLSVDTQYF. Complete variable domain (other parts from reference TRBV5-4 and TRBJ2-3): ETGVTQSPTHLIKTRGQQVTLRCSSQSGHNTVSWYQQALGQGPQFIFQYYREEENGRGNFPPRFSGLQFPNYSSELNVNALELDDSALYLCASSSWPRLSVDTQYFGPGTRLTVL.

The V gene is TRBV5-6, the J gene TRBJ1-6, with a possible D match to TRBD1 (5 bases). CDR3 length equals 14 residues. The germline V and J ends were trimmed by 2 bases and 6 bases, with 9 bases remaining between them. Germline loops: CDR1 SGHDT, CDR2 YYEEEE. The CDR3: CASSLPGRNSPLHF. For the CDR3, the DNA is TGTGCCAGCAGCTTACCAGGGCGTAATTCACCCCTCCACTTT.

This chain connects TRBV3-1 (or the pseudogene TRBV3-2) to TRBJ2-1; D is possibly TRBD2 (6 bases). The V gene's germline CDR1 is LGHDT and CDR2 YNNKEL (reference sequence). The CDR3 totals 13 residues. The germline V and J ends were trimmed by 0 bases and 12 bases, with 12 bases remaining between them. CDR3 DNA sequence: TGTGCCAGCAGCCAAGATAGGGGACTGGGGCAGTTCTTC. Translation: CASSQDRGLGQFF.

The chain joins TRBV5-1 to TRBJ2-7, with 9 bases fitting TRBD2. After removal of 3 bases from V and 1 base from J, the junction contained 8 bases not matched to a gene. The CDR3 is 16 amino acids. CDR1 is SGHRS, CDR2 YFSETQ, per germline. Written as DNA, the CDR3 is TGCGCCAGCAGCTCCTTCATTAGCGGGAGTTCCTACGAGCAGTACTTC. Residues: CASSSFISGSSYEQYF.

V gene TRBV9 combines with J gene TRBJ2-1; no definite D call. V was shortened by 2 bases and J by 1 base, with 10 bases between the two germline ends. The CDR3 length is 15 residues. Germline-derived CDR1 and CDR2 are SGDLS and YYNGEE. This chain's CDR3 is CASSVALQSYNEQFF. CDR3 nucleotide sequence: TGTGCCAGCAGCGTCGCTCTCCAGTCCTACAATGAGCAGTTCTTC.

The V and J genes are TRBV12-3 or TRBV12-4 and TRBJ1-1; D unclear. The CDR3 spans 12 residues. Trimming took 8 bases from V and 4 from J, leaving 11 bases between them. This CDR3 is CASLEVPTEAFF. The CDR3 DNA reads TGTGCCAGCCTGGAGGTACCCACTGAAGCTTTCTTT.

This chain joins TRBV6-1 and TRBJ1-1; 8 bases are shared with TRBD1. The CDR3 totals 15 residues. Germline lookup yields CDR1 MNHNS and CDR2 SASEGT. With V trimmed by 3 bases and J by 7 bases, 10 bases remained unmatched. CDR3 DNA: TGTGCCAGCAGTGATCCCAGACAGGGGCGTGATGAAGCTTTCTTT. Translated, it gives CASSDPRQGRDEAFF.

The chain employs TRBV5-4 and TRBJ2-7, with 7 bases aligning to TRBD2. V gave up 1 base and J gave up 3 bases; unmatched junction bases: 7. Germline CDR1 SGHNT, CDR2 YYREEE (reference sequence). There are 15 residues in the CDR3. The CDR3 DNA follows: TGTGCCAGCAGCTTGCCGGGGGGACGTGGCTACGAGCAGTACTTC. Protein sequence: CASSLPGGRGYEQYF.

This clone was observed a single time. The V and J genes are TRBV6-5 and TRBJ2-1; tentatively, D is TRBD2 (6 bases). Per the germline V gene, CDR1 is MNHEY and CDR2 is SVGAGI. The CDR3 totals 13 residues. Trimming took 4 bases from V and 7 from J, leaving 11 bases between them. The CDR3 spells CASSSHGGNEQFF. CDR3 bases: TGTGCCAGCAGTTCCCATGGAGGGAATGAGCAGTTCTTC.

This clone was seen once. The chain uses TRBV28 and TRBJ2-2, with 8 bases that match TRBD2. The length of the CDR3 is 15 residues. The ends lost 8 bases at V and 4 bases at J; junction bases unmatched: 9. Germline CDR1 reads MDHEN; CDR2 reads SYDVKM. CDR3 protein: CASGFGLAGTGELFF. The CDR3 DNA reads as TGTGCCAGCGGCTTTGGACTAGCAGGCACCGGGGAGCTGTTTTTT.

CDR3 in DNA: TGTGCCAGCAGTCGACCTCCGGGACAGGGCGGTCGGACCCAGTACTTC. It yields the protein CASSRPPGQGGRTQYF. The genes are TRBV6-6 and TRBJ2-5; 9 nucleotides agree with TRBD1. Trimming took 5 bases from V and 7 from J; bases not matched to a gene: 14. The CDR3 covers 16 residues. Germline loops: CDR1 MNHNY, CDR2 SVGAGI (reference sequence).

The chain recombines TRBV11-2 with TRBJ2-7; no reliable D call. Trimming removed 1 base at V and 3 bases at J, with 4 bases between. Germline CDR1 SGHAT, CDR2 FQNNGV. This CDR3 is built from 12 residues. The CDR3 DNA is TGTGCCAGCAGCTTAGCCCTCTACGAGCAGTACTTC. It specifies CASSLALYEQYF.

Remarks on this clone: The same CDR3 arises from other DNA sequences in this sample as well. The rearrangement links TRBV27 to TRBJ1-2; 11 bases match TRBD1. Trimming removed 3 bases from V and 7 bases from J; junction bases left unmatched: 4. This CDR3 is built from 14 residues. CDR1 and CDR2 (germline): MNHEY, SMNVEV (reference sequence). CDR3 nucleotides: TGTGCCAGCAGTTTCGGACAGGGGGCGGGTGGCTACACCTTC. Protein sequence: CASSFGQGAGGYTF.